The clone carrying this T cell receptor (beta chain) was recorded at least ten times. What it recognizes is unknown. Germline V lookup: CDR1 DFQATT, CDR2 SNEGSKA (reference sequence). This CDR3 has 16 amino acids. Trimming cost V 0 bases and J 2 bases; bases outside gene matches: 5. TCRdb passed the reads through MiXCR, listing each CDR3 protein once. Counted here are 150,000 to 200,000 distinct CDR3 sequences, roughly 9.8% occurring once; the ten biggest clones make up roughly 5.1%. This record belongs to a study of T cell repertoires in cytomegalovirus infection. Study context: CMV infection together with matching HLA type was indicated by public TCR beta signatures.

Study conclusions and caveats: Carriers of CMV plus the relevant HLA were identified by cumulative public TCR beta family frequency. Within the response measured ex vivo, HLA-C-restricted CMV-specific TCR beta clonotypes were dominant.

The specimen sequenced was PBMCs. The TCR originated in a human donor in good health (CMV status not recorded). Some clones in this sample may be carry-over from other donors' samples. The chain recombines TRBV20-1 with TRBJ2-1; 9 positions match TRBD2. The CDR3 nucleotides are TGCAGTGCTAGAGATCTTGCGGGGGGGGCCTACAATGAGCAGTTCTTC. Translated, it gives CSARDLAGGAYNEQFF.